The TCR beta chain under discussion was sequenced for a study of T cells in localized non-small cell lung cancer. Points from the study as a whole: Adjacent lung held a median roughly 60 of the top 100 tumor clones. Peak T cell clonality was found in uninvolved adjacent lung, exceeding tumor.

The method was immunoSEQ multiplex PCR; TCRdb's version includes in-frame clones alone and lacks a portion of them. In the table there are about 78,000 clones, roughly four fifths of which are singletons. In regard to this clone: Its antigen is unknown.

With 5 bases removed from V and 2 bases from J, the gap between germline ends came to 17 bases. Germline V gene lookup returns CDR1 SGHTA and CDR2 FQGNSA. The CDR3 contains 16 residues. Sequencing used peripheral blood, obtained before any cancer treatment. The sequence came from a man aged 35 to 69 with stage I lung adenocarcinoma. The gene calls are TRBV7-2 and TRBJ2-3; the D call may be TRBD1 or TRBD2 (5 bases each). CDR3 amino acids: CASSPQGRTFTDTQYF. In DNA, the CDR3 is TGTGCCAGCAGCCCGCAGGGACGGACCTTCACAGATACGCAGTATTTT.